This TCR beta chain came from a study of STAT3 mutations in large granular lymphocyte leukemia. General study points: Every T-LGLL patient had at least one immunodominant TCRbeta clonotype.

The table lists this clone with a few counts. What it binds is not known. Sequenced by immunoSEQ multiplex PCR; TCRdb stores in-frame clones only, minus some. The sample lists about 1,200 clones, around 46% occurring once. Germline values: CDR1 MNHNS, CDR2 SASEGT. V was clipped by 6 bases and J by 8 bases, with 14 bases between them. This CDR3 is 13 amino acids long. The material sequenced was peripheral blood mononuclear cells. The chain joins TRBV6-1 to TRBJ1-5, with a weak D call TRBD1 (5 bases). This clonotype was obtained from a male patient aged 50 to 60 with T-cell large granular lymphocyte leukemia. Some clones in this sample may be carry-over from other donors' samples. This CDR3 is CASSPQGEEPQHF. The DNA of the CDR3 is TGTGCCAGCAGCCCACAAGGGGAAGAGCCCCAGCATTTT.